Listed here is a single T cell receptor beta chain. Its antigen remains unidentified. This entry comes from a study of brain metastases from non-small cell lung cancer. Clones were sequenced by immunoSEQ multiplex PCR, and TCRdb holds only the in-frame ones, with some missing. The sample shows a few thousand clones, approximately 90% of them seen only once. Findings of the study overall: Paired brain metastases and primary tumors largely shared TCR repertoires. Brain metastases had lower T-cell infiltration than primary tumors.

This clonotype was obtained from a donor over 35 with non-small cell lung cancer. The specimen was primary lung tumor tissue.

The CDR3 bases are TGTGCCAGCAGCTTAGAGCCTACCGGGGAGCTGTTTTTT. This translates into CASSLEPTGELFF. The chain uses TRBV7-8 and TRBJ2-2; D gene uncertain. CDR3 size: 13 residues. The V and J ends lost 1 base and 5 bases respectively, with 5 bases between them. Germline lookup yields CDR1 SGHVS and CDR2 FQNEAQ. The full variable domain, rest sourced from reference TRBV7-8 and TRBJ2-2, is GAGVSQSPRYKVAKRGQDVALRCDPISGHVSLFWYQQALGQGPEFLTYFQNEAQLDKSGLPSDRFFAERPEGSVSTLKIQRTQQEDSAVYLCASSLEPTGELFFGEGSRLTVL.